This entry lists 10 T cell receptor beta chains sequenced from one sample in a study of T cell changes during pregnancy in multiple sclerosis. Assay used: immunoSEQ multiplex PCR; TCRdb lists only in-frame clones, some missing. Here the sample spans 90,000 to 150,000 clones, approximately 93% being singletons. Sequencing used peripheral blood, obtained before pregnancy. The receptors originated from a female donor with multiple sclerosis, enrolled in a pregnancy study.

The genes are TRBV28 and TRBJ1-2; TRBD1 matches 9 bases. Germline CDR1 and CDR2: MDHEN and SYDVKM. The V and J ends lost 3 bases and 8 bases, in that order; junction bases with no gene match: 10. There are 15 residues in the CDR3. The CDR3 DNA reads as TGTGCCAGCAGTTTCCGGGACAGGGTCGGGTACGGCTACACCTTC. Translating gives CASSFRDRVGYGYTF.

The chain has TRBV7-9 and TRBJ2-3, with D possibly matching TRBD2 (5 bases). Germline-derived CDR1 and CDR2 are SEHNR and FQNEAQ (reference sequence). The V and J ends lost 4 bases and 4 bases respectively, with 18 bases between them. The CDR3 loop spans 16 amino acids. The CDR3 is CASSSLAPPPPDTQYF. DNA for the CDR3: TGTGCCAGCAGCTCCTTAGCGCCCCCCCCACCAGATACGCAGTATTTT.

The chain carries TRBV7-6 and TRBJ2-3; 8 positions agree with TRBD2. Germline CDR1 and CDR2: SGHVS and FNYEAQ. The CDR3 is 16 residues long. Unmatched junction bases numbered 3, after V lost 1 base and J lost 0 bases. This CDR3 is CASSLEPSGSTDTQYF. CDR3 DNA: TGTGCCAGCAGCTTAGAGCCTAGCGGGAGCACAGATACGCAGTATTTT.

Points on this clone: At the DNA level, this CDR3 is encoded by other sequences in the same sample as well. This rearrangement joins TRBV5-1 to TRBJ1-1; 8 bases match TRBD1. Germline CDR1 and CDR2: SGHRS and YFSETQ. The CDR3 consists of 14 residues. The J segment lost 5 bases and the V segment lost 0 bases, leaving 3 bases of the junction unmatched. CDR3 in DNA: TGCGCCAGCAGCTTGGGGCAGGGGGCGACTGAAGCTTTCTTT. Its translation: CASSLGQGATEAFF.

This sequence joins TRBV7-8 and TRBJ1-2; 12 bases line up with TRBD1. The CDR3 totals 21 residues. Trimming cost V 0 bases and J 4 bases; bases outside gene matches: 18. Germline V lookup: CDR1 SGHVS, CDR2 FQNEAQ. The CDR3 bases are TGTGCCAGCAGCTTAGCCTCGGTGCAGGAGGTCGGGGACAGGGGGCTCTATGGCTACACCTTC. Translated, it gives CASSLASVQEVGDRGLYGYTF.

The chain combines TRBV15 with TRBJ1-4; TRBD1 is a possible D gene (5 bases). There are 16 residues in the CDR3. The germline V gene encodes CDR1 LNHNV and CDR2 YYDKDF (reference sequence). The V and J ends lost 1 base and 3 bases respectively, with 12 bases between them. The CDR3 loop reads CATSRGGGGANEKLFF. CDR3 in DNA: TGTGCCACCAGCAGAGGCGGGGGTGGTGCTAATGAAAAACTGTTTTTT.

The chain carries TRBV5-6 and TRBJ2-1, with D perhaps TRBD2 (6 bases). Trimming stripped 4 bases from V and 5 bases from J, with 16 bases between. Germline CDR1 reads SGHDT; CDR2 reads YYEEEE. This CDR3 region has 15 residues. The CDR3, as DNA: TGTGCCAGCAGCCAAAAGGGAGGTCCCCACAATGAGCAGTTCTTC. Translating it yields CASSQKGGPHNEQFF. Variable domain in full (rest from reference TRBV5-6 and TRBJ2-1): DAGVTQSPTHLIKTRGQQVTLRCSPKSGHDTVSWYQQALGQGPQFIFQYYEEEERQRGNFPDRFSGHQFPNYSSELNVNALLLGDSALYLCASSQKGGPHNEQFFGPGTRLTVL.

The rearrangement uses TRBV18 and TRBJ1-3; the D gene is possibly TRBD1 (5 bases). CDR1 and CDR2 from the germline V gene are KGHSH and LQKENI. The V gene lost 6 bases and the J gene lost 4 bases, with 16 bases spanning the gap. The CDR3 loop spans 15 amino acids. CDR3 amino acids: CASSDLGGSGNTIYF. The CDR3 DNA is TGTGCCAGCTCCGACTTGGGGGGTTCCGGAAACACCATATATTTT.

The chain employs TRBV7-2 and TRBJ2-3, with 15 bases aligning to TRBD2. CDR1 SGHTA and CDR2 FQGNSA come from the germline V gene. This CDR3 region has 15 residues. Germline trimming cut 5 bases from V and 5 bases from J; bases unmatched to any gene: 2. DNA for the CDR3: TGTGCCAGCAGCAGGACTAGCGGGGGGGGAGATACGCAGTATTTT. It encodes CASSRTSGGGDTQYF.

The chain uses TRBV19 and TRBJ2-2, with a possible D match to TRBD2 (5 bases). CDR1 and CDR2 from the germline V gene are LNHDA and SQIVND (reference sequence). The V end lost 4 bases, the J end lost 1 base, and 10 bases lay between the germline ends. This CDR3 contains 15 residues. The CDR3 protein is CASSTFAGNTGELFF. In DNA, the CDR3 is TGTGCCAGTAGTACCTTTGCGGGGAACACCGGGGAGCTGTTTTTT.